These 5 T cell receptor beta chains originate from one sample sequenced in a study of shared clonotypes between healthy human individuals. Naive-designated CD8 cells lacked CD45RO, were positively enriched for CCR7, and omitted terminally differentiated effector memory CD45RA+ cells. Using immunoSEQ multiplex PCR, the repertoire was profiled, and TCRdb retains in-frame clones only, with some absent. The sample consists of about 2 million clones, about 94% of them appearing once. Sequencing used naive CD8+ T cells sorted from blood. These receptors all stem from a man aged 18 to 30 in good health.

A single count supports this clone. The chain employs TRBV7-2 and TRBJ2-2; no clear D. The CDR3 length is 14 residues. Germline V gives CDR1 SGHTA, CDR2 FQGNSA. V lost 5 bases, J lost 1 base, and 8 bases lay in between. The CDR3 DNA reads as TGTGCCAGCAGCGATTTAAAGAACACCGGGGAGCTGTTTTTT. This sequence encodes CASSDLKNTGELFF.

This clone was seen once. V and J are TRBV18 and TRBJ1-1; 9 bases agree with TRBD1. This CDR3 comprises 15 residues. Germline trimming cut 1 base from V and 4 bases from J; bases unmatched to any gene: 4. Germline V gene data show CDR1 as KGHSH and CDR2 as LQKENI. DNA for the CDR3: TGTGCCAGCTCACCACAATACAGGGGGCTCACTGAAGCTTTCTTT. It codes for CASSPQYRGLTEAFF. Full variable domain (missing parts from reference TRBV18 and TRBJ1-1): NAGVMQNPRHLVRRRGQEARLRCSPMKGHSHVYWYRQLPEEGLKFMVYLQKENIIDESGMPKERFSAEFPKEGPSILRIQQVVRGDSAAYFCASSPQYRGLTEAFFGQGTRLTVV.

The gene calls are TRBV6-1 and TRBJ2-7; weak D call: TRBD1 (6 bases). The CDR3 is 13 residues long. Germline V gives CDR1 MNHNS, CDR2 SASEGT. The V end was cut by 3 bases, the J end by 4 bases, with 10 bases between. The CDR3 DNA is TGTGCCAGCAGTGACAGGGGTAGGTACGAGCAGTACTTC. Amino acids: CASSDRGRYEQYF.

J is TRBJ1-3 and V is TRBV7-6; 7 nucleotides match TRBD1. CDR1 is SGHVS, CDR2 FNYEAQ, per germline. Trimming took 5 bases from V and 6 from J; bases not matched to a gene: 7. The CDR3 is 14 residues long. In DNA form, the CDR3 reads TGTGCCAGCAGCGAGGGACAGCCCTTAAACACCATATATTTT. It translates to CASSEGQPLNTIYF.

This chain joins TRBV4-1 and TRBJ2-3; no firm D call. Germline V gives CDR1 MGHRA, CDR2 YSYEKL. Trimming cost V 0 bases and J 1 base, with 14 bases left between them. This CDR3 is built from 17 residues. CDR3 bases: TGCGCCAGCAGCCAAGATGAAACGGAATCGGGCACAGATACGCAGTATTTT. Amino acids: CASSQDETESGTDTQYF.